Below, 28 T cell receptor beta chains from the same sample are listed, as sequenced in a study of T cell responses to AZD1222 COVID-19 vaccine. Data came from immunoSEQ multiplex PCR; TCRdb stores just in-frame clones and leaves some out. The data show around 95,000 clones, with about 89% seen just once and around 3.8% held by the top ten. Sequencing used peripheral blood, obtained on day 0 of MenACWY control vaccination. The receptors derive from an adult in good health.

The CDR3 loop reads CASSVEAGTYEQYF. The CDR3 DNA reads as TGTGCCAGCAGCGTAGAGGCAGGAACCTACGAGCAGTACTTC. The V gene is TRBV9, the J gene TRBJ2-7; D gene ambiguous. Trimming shortened V by 0 bases and J by 2 bases, and 9 bases separated the two germline ends. CDR3 length: 14 amino acids. In germline, CDR1 is SGDLS, CDR2 YYNGEE.

The gene calls are TRBV5-1 and TRBJ2-4; D is perhaps TRBD2 (7 bases). The V end was cut by 0 bases, the J end by 6 bases, with 19 bases between. CDR1 is SGHRS and CDR2 is YFSETQ in the germline V gene. This CDR3 comprises 17 residues. The CDR3 nucleotides are TGCGCCAGCAGCTTGGCCTTTGCAGGGGAGGGTAGAAACATTCAGTACTTC. Translating gives CASSLAFAGEGRNIQYF.

The rearrangement joins TRBV20-1 to TRBJ1-2; D unclear. Germline lookup yields CDR1 DFQATT and CDR2 SNEGSKA (reference sequence). This CDR3 is built from 12 residues. V dropped 3 bases and J dropped 2 bases, with 7 bases sitting between them. In nucleotides, the CDR3 is TGCAGTGCTAGTTACCTGAACTATGGCTACACCTTC. Its translation: CSASYLNYGYTF.

The chain has TRBV28 and TRBJ1-4, with a possible D match to TRBD1 (6 bases). Trimming pared 6 bases from V and 0 bases from J, leaving 17 bases between. Germline-derived CDR1 and CDR2 are MDHEN and SYDVKM. The CDR3 is made up of 17 amino acids. The CDR3 sequence: CASSADTGIATNEKLFF. For the CDR3, the DNA is TGTGCCAGCAGCGCGGATACAGGGATTGCAACTAATGAAAAACTGTTTTTT.

V is TRBV24-1 and J is TRBJ1-1; 8 bases map to TRBD1. The trim removed 5 bases at V and 6 bases at J, leaving 7 bases unmatched. There are 14 residues in the CDR3. Germline V gene sequence: CDR1 KGHDR, CDR2 SFDVKD. The CDR3 nucleotides read TGTGCCACCAGTGCTCCAGGGGGCGCGGCTGAAGCTTTCTTT. It yields the protein CATSAPGGAAEAFF.

The chain carries TRBV28 and TRBJ1-4; tentatively, D is TRBD1 (6 bases). Germline V gives CDR1 MDHEN, CDR2 SYDVKM. Trimming left V 8 bases short and J 3 bases short, with 16 bases between. This CDR3 contains 15 residues. The CDR3 region has the DNA TGTGCCAGCGGATTAACAGGGCAGGCTAATGAAAAACTGTTTTTT. This sequence encodes CASGLTGQANEKLFF.

V is TRBV19 and J is TRBJ2-7, with D maybe TRBD2 (5 bases). Germline V gene data show CDR1 as LNHDA and CDR2 as SQIVND (reference sequence). Trimming pared 2 bases from V and 2 bases from J, leaving 13 bases between. The CDR3 length is 15 residues. CDR3 region: CASSIPGTGTYEQYF. CDR3 bases: TGTGCCAGTAGTATACCCGGCACGGGGACCTACGAGCAGTACTTC.

The rearrangement uses TRBV9 and TRBJ1-2; D gene uncertain. This CDR3 spans 14 amino acids. Trimming shortened V by 4 bases and J by 7 bases, and 17 bases separated the two germline ends. CDR1 is SGDLS and CDR2 is YYNGEE in the germline V gene. CDR3 sequence reads: CASSQQVRSGGYTF. CDR3 in DNA: TGTGCCAGCAGCCAGCAGGTGAGGTCGGGTGGCTACACCTTC.

This rearrangement joins TRBV4-3 to TRBJ2-7; the match to TRBD1 covers 9 bases. Germline V gene lookup returns CDR1 LGHNA and CDR2 YSLEER. This CDR3 is built from 18 residues. The trim removed 1 base at V and 2 bases at J, leaving 12 bases unmatched. The chain's CDR3 is CASSQAGGQGLIPYEQYF. Written as DNA, the CDR3 is TGCGCCAGCAGCCAAGCGGGGGGACAGGGTCTGATACCCTACGAGCAGTACTTC.

V and J are TRBV6-2 or TRBV6-3 and TRBJ2-5; 13 nucleotides match TRBD2. Germline V gives CDR1 MNHEY, CDR2 SVGEGT. The CDR3 loop spans 16 amino acids. J was trimmed by 2 bases and V by 2 bases; bases with no gene match: 2. This CDR3 reads CASSYGLAGEQETQYF. CDR3 coding DNA: TGTGCCAGCAGTTACGGACTAGCGGGAGAACAAGAGACCCAGTACTTC.

The genes are TRBV30 and TRBJ2-2; D perhaps matches TRBD1 (6 bases). The CDR3 sequence is 14 residues long. CDR1 and CDR2 from the germline V gene are GTSNPN and SVGIG (reference sequence). V lost 4 bases and J 7 bases, leaving 16 bases between the germline ends. CDR3 nucleotides: TGTGCCTGGACTCGGAGGCCCAGGGGCGGGGAGCTGTTTTTT. Translating gives CAWTRRPRGGELFF.

The V call is TRBV7-9, the J call TRBJ2-5, with 9 bases lining up with TRBD1. This CDR3 comprises 14 residues. After removal of 5 bases from V and 5 bases from J, the junction contained 6 bases not matched to a gene. Looked up from germline, CDR1 is SEHNR and CDR2 is FQNEAQ (reference sequence). The CDR3 spells CASSRGQGLETQYF. CDR3 bases: TGTGCCAGCAGCCGGGGACAGGGCCTGGAGACCCAGTACTTC.

The chain has TRBV30 and TRBJ2-7, with TRBD2 identical over 7 bases. The germline V gene has CDR1 GTSNPN and CDR2 SVGIG (reference sequence). The CDR3 totals 17 residues. With V trimmed by 3 bases and J by 3 bases, 17 bases remained unmatched. As DNA, the CDR3 is TGTGCCTGGAGGGGGGGGAAAGGCGGGAACTCCTTCTACGAGCAGTACTTC. Translating gives CAWRGGKGGNSFYEQYF.

V is TRBV9 and J is TRBJ2-1, with unresolved D. CDR3 length: 15 amino acids. Per the germline V gene, CDR1 is SGDLS and CDR2 is YYNGEE. Trimming took off 0 bases at V and 0 bases at J, with 7 bases between the two ends. CDR3 DNA: TGTGCCAGCAGCGTAGAAGAGAGCTCCTACAATGAGCAGTTCTTC. Residues: CASSVEESSYNEQFF.

As DNA, the CDR3 is TGTGCCAGCAGTTATGGGACAGACGACCAAGAGACCCAGTACTTC. It specifies CASSYGTDDQETQYF. The chain recombines TRBV6-2 or TRBV6-3 with TRBJ2-5, with 7 bases that match TRBD1. The CDR3 has 15 amino acids. Germline V CDR1 and CDR2: MNHEY, SVGEGT. V shed 3 bases, J shed 0 bases, and the junction held 4 bases outside the gene matches.

This clone has just one count. This rearrangement joins TRBV5-1 to TRBJ2-3, with no clear D. The V gene's germline CDR1 is SGHRS and CDR2 YFSETQ. V was pared by 0 bases and J by 1 base, with 9 bases between. This CDR3 comprises 15 residues. In nucleotides, the CDR3 is TGCGCCAGCAGCTTGGTGCCGGAAGGCACAGATACGCAGTATTTT. This translates into CASSLVPEGTDTQYF.

This clone occurred a few times. The chain couples TRBV7-9 to TRBJ1-3; no firm D call. Germline V gives CDR1 SEHNR, CDR2 FQNEAQ (reference sequence). The V gene lost 0 bases and the J gene lost 2 bases, with 8 bases spanning the gap. The CDR3 runs to 15 residues. The CDR3 DNA follows: TGTGCCAGCAGCTTAGCTGGAGGAACTGGAAACACCATATATTTT. Translating it yields CASSLAGGTGNTIYF.

The rearrangement joins TRBV5-1 to TRBJ1-1; 8 nucleotides line up with TRBD1. Trimming removed 0 bases from V and 1 base from J; junction bases left unmatched: 2. The CDR3 loop spans 15 amino acids. From germline, CDR1 is SGHRS and CDR2 YFSETQ. DNA of the CDR3: TGCGCCAGCAGCTTGGTACAGGGGGGGAACACTGAAGCTTTCTTT. Residues: CASSLVQGGNTEAFF.

The chain couples TRBV7-2 to TRBJ1-2; TRBD1 aligns across 12 bases. V was clipped by 1 base and J by 4 bases; unmatched bases: 4. Per germline, CDR1 SGHTA and CDR2 FQGNSA. The CDR3 sequence is 16 residues long. In DNA, the CDR3 is TGTGCCAGCAGCTTAGGAGGGACAGGGGGCTCCTATGGCTACACCTTC. Its protein is CASSLGGTGGSYGYTF.

This chain connects TRBV27 to TRBJ1-5, with TRBD1 matching over 9 bases. The CDR3 is 15 residues long. Germline V gene lookup returns CDR1 MNHEY and CDR2 SMNVEV (reference sequence). J lost 6 bases, V lost 5 bases, and 8 bases had no gene match. CDR3: CASSPWTGEAQPQHF. The CDR3 region has the DNA TGTGCCAGCAGTCCTTGGACAGGGGAGGCTCAGCCCCAGCATTTT.

V and J are TRBV27 and TRBJ2-1, with 8 bases fitting TRBD2. Germline CDR1 reads MNHEY; CDR2 reads SMNVEV (reference sequence). The CDR3 contains 15 residues. V was pared by 7 bases and J by 6 bases, with 11 bases of the junction left unmatched. The CDR3 nucleotides read TGTGCCAGCACTGGGGAACTAGCGGAGTCCAATGAGCAGTTCTTC. Translating it yields CASTGELAESNEQFF.

The rearrangement uses TRBV19 and TRBJ2-1, with TRBD2 matching over 7 bases. The V gene's germline CDR1 is LNHDA and CDR2 SQIVND (reference sequence). The CDR3 sequence is 13 residues long. The ends lost 7 bases at V and 9 bases at J; junction bases unmatched: 9. The CDR3 region is CASMGGDGVEQFF. DNA of the CDR3: TGTGCCAGTATGGGGGGGGATGGAGTTGAGCAGTTCTTC. The full variable domain, with the rest looked up from reference TRBV19 and TRBJ2-1, is DGGITQSPKYLFRKEGQNVTLSCEQNLNHDAMYWYRQDPGQGLRLIYYSQIVNDFQKGDIAEGYSVSREKKESFPLTVTSAQKNPTAFYLCASMGGDGVEQFFGPGTRLTVL.

The rearrangement uses TRBV29-1 and TRBJ1-4; 7 bases match TRBD1. The CDR3 covers 14 residues. Trimming took 6 bases from V and 4 from J; bases not matched to a gene: 8. Per the germline V gene, CDR1 is SQVTM and CDR2 is ANQGSEA. CDR3 nucleotide sequence: TGCAGCGTCGCTCAGGGGGGCTTTAATGAAAAACTGTTTTTT. Translation: CSVAQGGFNEKLFF.

To note about this clone: Other DNA sequences in the sample encode the same CDR3. J is TRBJ2-7 and V is TRBV28; the D gene could be TRBD1 or TRBD2 (6 bases each). The germline CDR1 and CDR2 sequences are MDHEN and SYDVKM. V lost 6 bases, J lost 2 bases, and 11 bases lay in between. This CDR3 comprises 13 residues. The CDR3 DNA follows: TGTGCCAGCAGGGAGGGGGGCCCCTACGAGCAGTACTTC. Its protein is CASREGGPYEQYF. Drawing the rest from reference TRBV28 and TRBJ2-7, the complete variable domain is DVKVTQSSRYLVKRTGEKVFLECVQDMDHENMFWYRQDPGLGLRLIYFSYDVKMKEKGDIPEGYSVSREKKERFSLILESASTNQTSMYLCASREGGPYEQYFGPGTRLTVT.

The rearrangement joins TRBV29-1 to TRBJ2-2, with D perhaps being TRBD1 or TRBD2 (5 bases each). The CDR3 runs 14 residues. V was pared by 4 bases and J by 2 bases, with 11 bases between. Germline-derived CDR1 and CDR2 are SQVTM and ANQGSEA. In DNA, the CDR3 is TGCAGCGTTGGGGGGACCTCCAACACCGGGGAGCTGTTTTTT. This sequence encodes CSVGGTSNTGELFF.

This chain connects TRBV28 to TRBJ2-7, with TRBD2 identical over 13 bases. The CDR3 is 15 amino acids. The V gene's germline CDR1 is MDHEN and CDR2 SYDVKM. Trimming removed 2 bases from V and 3 bases from J; junction bases left unmatched: 1. CDR3 amino acids: CASSLRTSGSYEQYF. The CDR3, as DNA: TGTGCCAGCAGTTTAAGGACTAGCGGGAGCTACGAGCAGTACTTC.

The chain couples TRBV27 to TRBJ1-6; D ambiguous. Looked up from germline, CDR1 is MNHEY and CDR2 is SMNVEV (reference sequence). The CDR3 extends over 12 amino acids. V lost 5 bases and J lost 9, with 8 bases in between. As DNA, the CDR3 is TGTGCCAGCAGTGGTATTAGTTCACCCCTCCACTTT. Its protein product is CASSGISSPLHF.

J is TRBJ2-3 and V is TRBV19; either TRBD1 or TRBD2 may supply D (5 bases each). The germline V and J ends were trimmed by 6 bases and 0 bases, with 10 bases remaining between them. In germline, CDR1 is LNHDA, CDR2 SQIVND (reference sequence). This CDR3 spans 14 amino acids. CDR3 sequence (DNA): TGTGCCAGTAGCGGGGCGGCTAGCACAGATACGCAGTATTTT. Encoded protein: CASSGAASTDTQYF. Drawing the rest from reference TRBV19 and TRBJ2-3, the complete variable domain is DGGITQSPKYLFRKEGQNVTLSCEQNLNHDAMYWYRQDPGQGLRLIYYSQIVNDFQKGDIAEGYSVSREKKESFPLTVTSAQKNPTAFYLCASSGAASTDTQYFGPGTRLTVL.